A single sample gave rise to the 5 T cell receptor beta chains below, sequenced in a study of shared clonotypes between healthy human individuals. The method was immunoSEQ multiplex PCR; TCRdb's version includes in-frame clones alone and lacks a portion of them. The table records roughly 320,000 clones, roughly 91% of them present only once. The specimen sequenced was memory CD8+ T cells sorted from blood. Specified subset: CD45RO+ cells pooled with CCR7-negative TemRA cells. Receptors originate from a young man in good health.

V and J are TRBV5-1 and TRBJ2-1; D is unclear. V gave up 0 bases and J gave up 7 bases, with 8 bases separating them. CDR3 size: 13 residues. In germline, CDR1 is SGHRS, CDR2 YFSETQ. CDR3 region: CASSLVVENEQFF. CDR3 nucleotide sequence: TGCGCCAGCAGCTTGGTAGTGGAAAATGAGCAGTTCTTC.

The J gene is TRBJ2-3, the V gene TRBV5-1, with D possibly matching TRBD2 (6 bases). In germline, CDR1 is SGHRS, CDR2 YFSETQ. This CDR3 has 17 amino acids. Trimming stripped 0 bases from V and 1 base from J, with 15 bases between. CDR3 residues: CASSLEVERVGTDTQYF. In DNA, the CDR3 is TGCGCCAGCAGCTTGGAAGTGGAGCGGGTCGGCACAGATACGCAGTATTTT.

V usage is TRBV27 and J usage is TRBJ2-1; 11 bases match TRBD1. This CDR3 contains 16 residues. V lost 2 bases and J lost 6; bases outside the gene matches: 6. The germline CDR1 and CDR2 sequences are MNHEY and SMNVEV (reference sequence). The CDR3 sequence: CASSLVRTGGPNEQFF. Written as DNA, the CDR3 is TGTGCCAGCAGTTTAGTAAGGACAGGGGGCCCCAATGAGCAGTTCTTC.

This clone was counted at least ten times. The chain carries TRBV4-2 and TRBJ2-1; no clear D gene. Germline CDR1 reads LGHNA; CDR2 reads YNFKEQ. Trimming took off 0 bases at V and 6 bases at J, with 24 bases between the two ends. The CDR3 length is 19 residues. CDR3 DNA: TGTGCCAGCAGCCAAGATCCGGCTTTGTGGCTTGTCTTCGGCAATGAGCAGTTCTTC. Protein: CASSQDPALWLVFGNEQFF.

The rearrangement links TRBV5-8 to TRBJ1-1; maybe TRBD1 (5 bases). Germline CDR1 SGHTS, CDR2 YDEGEE. Trimming shortened V by 4 bases and J by 11 bases, and 18 bases separated the two germline ends. This CDR3 region has 13 residues. The CDR3 DNA is TGTGCCAGCAGCCCGATAGAAGGGGCTGGGGCTTTCTTT. Amino acid sequence: CASSPIEGAGAFF.